This paragraph reports one T cell receptor beta chain. Using immunoSEQ multiplex PCR, the repertoire was profiled, and TCRdb retains in-frame clones only, with some absent. The data hold about 100,000 clones, with around 96% observed a single time. The CDR3 runs 15 residues. The trim removed 5 bases at V and 5 bases at J, leaving 7 bases unmatched. CDR1 is LNHDA, CDR2 SQIVND, per germline (reference sequence). This sample is drawn from a study of technical replicates of blood from several donors. The gene calls are TRBV19 and TRBJ2-2; 8 bases are a match to TRBD1. This clonotype was sampled from a human donor in good health. Input material: T cells isolated from PBMCs. In nucleotides, the CDR3 is TGTGCCAGTAGTCCTCGACAGGGGTATACCGGGGAGCTGTTTTTT. This gives the protein CASSPRQGYTGELFF.